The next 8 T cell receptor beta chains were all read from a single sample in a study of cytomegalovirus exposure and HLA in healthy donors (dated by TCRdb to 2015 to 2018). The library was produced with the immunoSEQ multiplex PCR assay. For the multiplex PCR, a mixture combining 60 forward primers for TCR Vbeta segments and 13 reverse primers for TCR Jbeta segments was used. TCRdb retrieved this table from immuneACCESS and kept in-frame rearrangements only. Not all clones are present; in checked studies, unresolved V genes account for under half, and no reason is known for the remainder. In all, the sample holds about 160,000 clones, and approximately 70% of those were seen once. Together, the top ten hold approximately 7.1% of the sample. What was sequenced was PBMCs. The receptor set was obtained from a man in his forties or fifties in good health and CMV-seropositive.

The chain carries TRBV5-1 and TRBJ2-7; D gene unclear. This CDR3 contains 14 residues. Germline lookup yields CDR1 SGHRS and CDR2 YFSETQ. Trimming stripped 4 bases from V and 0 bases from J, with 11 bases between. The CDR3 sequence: CASSGPPSSYEQYF. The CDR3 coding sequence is TGCGCCAGCAGCGGGCCGCCGAGCTCCTACGAGCAGTACTTC.

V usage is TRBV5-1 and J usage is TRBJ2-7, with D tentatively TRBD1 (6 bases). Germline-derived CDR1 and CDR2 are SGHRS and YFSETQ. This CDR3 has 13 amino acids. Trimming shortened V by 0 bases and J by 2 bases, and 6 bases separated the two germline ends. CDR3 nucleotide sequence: TGCGCCAGCAGCTTGGAGGGGGCCTACGAGCAGTACTTC. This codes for CASSLEGAYEQYF.

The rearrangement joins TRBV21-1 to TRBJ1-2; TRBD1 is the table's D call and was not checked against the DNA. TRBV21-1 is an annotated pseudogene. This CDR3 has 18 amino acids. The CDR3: CASSKGPCEQGYVRSYTF. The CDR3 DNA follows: TGTGCCAGCAGCAAAGGCCCCTGCGAACAGGGTTACGTCAGGAGCTACACCTTC.

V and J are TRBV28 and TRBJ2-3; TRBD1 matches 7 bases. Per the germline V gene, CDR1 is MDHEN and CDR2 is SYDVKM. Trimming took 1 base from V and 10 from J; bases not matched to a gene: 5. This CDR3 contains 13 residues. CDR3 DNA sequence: TGTGCCAGCAGTTTATTTTCCGGGACAGCGCAGTATTTT. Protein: CASSLFSGTAQYF.

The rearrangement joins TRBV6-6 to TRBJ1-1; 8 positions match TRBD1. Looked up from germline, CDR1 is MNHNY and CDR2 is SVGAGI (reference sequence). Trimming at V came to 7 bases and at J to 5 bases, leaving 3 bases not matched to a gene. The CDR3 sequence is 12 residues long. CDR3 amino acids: CASTYRGTEAFF. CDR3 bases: TGTGCCAGCACCTACAGGGGGACTGAAGCTTTCTTT.

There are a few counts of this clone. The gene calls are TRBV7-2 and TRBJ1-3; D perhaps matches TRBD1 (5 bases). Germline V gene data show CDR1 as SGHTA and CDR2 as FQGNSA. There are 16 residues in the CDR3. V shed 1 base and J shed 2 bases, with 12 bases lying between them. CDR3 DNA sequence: TGTGCCAGCAGCTTAGACTCAGGAGGGGCTGGAAACACCATATATTTT. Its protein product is CASSLDSGGAGNTIYF. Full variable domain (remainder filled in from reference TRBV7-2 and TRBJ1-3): GAGVSQSPSNKVTEKGKDVELRCDPISGHTALYWYRQSLGQGLEFLIYFQGNSAPDKSGLPSDRFSAERTGGSVSTLTIQRTQQEDSAVYLCASSLDSGGAGNTIYFGEGSWLTVV.

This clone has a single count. CDR3 DNA: TGTGCCAGCAGCGCCGGGACAGGGGGACGCTGGGACACTGAAGCTTTCTTT. This translates into CASSAGTGGRWDTEAFF. J is TRBJ1-1 and V is TRBV9; 11 bases align to TRBD1. Germline V gene lookup returns CDR1 SGDLS and CDR2 YYNGEE. This CDR3 comprises 17 residues. V shed 3 bases and J 3 bases; nucleotides not matched to a gene: 10.

The CDR3 protein is CASSQDRGQPSYNSPLHF. CDR3 bases: TGCGCCAGCAGCCAAGATAGGGGACAGCCCTCCTATAATTCACCCCTCCACTTT. The gene calls are TRBV4-3 and TRBJ1-6; TRBD1 matches 7 bases. The V and J ends lost 0 bases and 0 bases, in that order; junction bases with no gene match: 5. The CDR3 has 18 amino acids. The germline gives CDR1 LGHNA, CDR2 YSLEER.